Following are 8 T cell receptor beta chains from one sample sequenced in a study of T cells in Graves' hyperthyroidism and ophthalmopathy (dated by TCRdb to about 2019). Receptor amplification or capture employed multiplex PCR. TCRdb shows the sequencer as Illumina HiSeq 2000. TCR beta CDR3 regions were amplified from RNA transcripts. A first-round RT-PCR of the TCR CDR3 used the HTBI primer set with the Qiagen OneStep RT-PCR kit. TCRdb trimmed public reads at Q25 via fastp, called clones via MiXCR and kept in-frame beta chains. Every distinct CDR3 protein forms one entry, paired with its most common genes and DNA. The sample table records more than 350,000 distinct CDR3 sequences; over 12% of these occur just once. Under 25% of the sample rests with the top ten. The sequencing input was blood. These receptors came from a woman in her sixties with Graves' ophthalmopathy.

This clonotype showed up just a few times. A read error is possible here, since a much larger clone lies one base away. The chain links TRBV28 to TRBJ2-7, with 8 bases identical to TRBD1. From germline, CDR1 is MDHEN and CDR2 SYDVKM. The CDR3 runs 16 residues. The CDR3 here is CASSPAGTGYSYDQYF. The CDR3 DNA follows: TGTGCCAGCAGTCCAGCCGGGACAGGCTACAGCTACGACCAGTACTTC.

The V call is TRBV13, the J call TRBJ2-4; 7 nucleotides agree with TRBD1. CDR1 and CDR2 (germline): PRHDT, FYEKMQ (reference sequence). V lost 4 bases, J lost 7 bases, and 10 bases stayed unmatched. The CDR3 consists of 15 residues. In DNA form, the CDR3 reads TGTGCCAGCAGCTCAACAGGGGAGACGGACAACATTCAGTACTTC. This codes for CASSSTGETDNIQYF.

This clonotype was counted a few times. This sequence joins TRBV7-3 and TRBJ1-6; TRBD1 aligns across 7 bases. There are 13 residues in the CDR3. V was clipped by 4 bases and J by 9 bases; unmatched bases: 3. Germline V lookup: CDR1 SGHTA, CDR2 FQGTGA. The CDR3 nucleotides read TGTGCCAGCAGCTATGGACAGGCTTCACCCCTCCACTTT. It encodes CASSYGQASPLHF.

The rearrangement uses TRBV29-1 and TRBJ2-4; D is perhaps TRBD2 (6 bases). Germline assignment: CDR1 SQVTM and CDR2 ANQGSEA. V was shortened by 3 bases and J by 1 base, with 13 bases between the two germline ends. This CDR3 contains 15 residues. The CDR3 here is CSVEVWEEAKNIQYF. CDR3 nucleotide sequence: TGCAGCGTTGAGGTGTGGGAGGAGGCCAAAAACATTCAGTACTTC.

This clonotype was seen just once. The junction and the germline gene differ at one end; a read error may be behind it. The chain couples TRBV6-1 to TRBJ2-1, with 8 positions matching TRBD2. CDR3 length: 17 residues. Germline CDR1 and CDR2: MNHNS and SASEGT. CDR3 in amino acids: CASKGGRSISSYSEQFF. The CDR3 bases are TGTGCCAGCAAGGGCGGGAGGTCGATCAGCTCCTACAGTGAGCAGTTCTTC.

The J gene is TRBJ2-7, the V gene TRBV20-1; 8 nucleotides align to TRBD2. The CDR3 length is 13 residues. V shed 6 bases and J 1 base; nucleotides not matched to a gene: 5. Germline V gives CDR1 DFQATT, CDR2 SNEGSKA (reference sequence). This CDR3 is CSAGRGGSYEQYF. The CDR3 DNA sequence: TGCAGTGCCGGGAGGGGGGGTTCCTACGAGCAGTACTTC.

This chain uses TRBV27 with TRBJ1-1, with D tentatively TRBD1 (5 bases). The CDR3 sequence is 14 residues long. CDR1 MNHEY and CDR2 SMNVEV come from the germline V gene (reference sequence). V was trimmed by 4 bases and J by 2 bases, leaving 11 bases between them. The CDR3 loop is CASSSWGENTEAFF. Here the CDR3 DNA reads TGTGCCAGCAGTTCGTGGGGGGAAAACACTGAAGCTTTCTTT.

This clonotype was observed a handful of times. The chain combines TRBV5-1 with TRBJ2-7; 8 bases agree with TRBD1. CDR1 is SGHRS, CDR2 YFSETQ, per germline. The CDR3 has 16 residues. The ends lost 4 bases at V and 1 base at J; junction bases unmatched: 10. CDR3 bases: TGCGCCAGCAGCCAGGGCTACAGGGGGGTGTCCTACGAGCAGTACTTC. Protein: CASSQGYRGVSYEQYF.